This T cell receptor (beta chain) was sequenced for a study of beta chain features in type 1 diabetes. Naive, central memory, regulatory and stem cell-like memory cells within the CD4+ compartment were sorted using CD45RO/CCR7/CD25/CD127/CD95/CD27. This clone was seen only a few times. The antigen is unknown. Notes on the study in general: Shortening that was moderate but significant affected the TCRB CDR3s of Type 1 diabetes patients in all four CD4+ subsets.

Expressed TCRB transcripts were sequenced after all isolated RNA was converted to cDNA. Sequenced by immunoSEQ multiplex PCR; TCRdb stores in-frame clones only, minus some. The table records a few hundred thousand clones, around 10% of them present only once. Between the trimmed V and J ends, which lost 6 bases and 5 bases, there was a span of 17 bases. Germline assignment: CDR1 SGDLS and CDR2 YYNGEE. The length of the CDR3 is 14 residues. The rearrangement uses TRBV9 and TRBJ1-1, with D unresolved. The sequenced sample was central memory CD4+ T cells from blood. The TCR was taken from a man aged 25 to 45 with type 1 diabetes. For the CDR3, the DNA is TGTGCCAGCACCGCGAACGCAGGAAGAACTGAAGCTTTCTTT. It specifies CASTANAGRTEAFF.